These 13 T cell receptor beta chains share one sample of origin, sequenced in a study of T cell repertoires in cytomegalovirus infection. TCRdb independently ran MiXCR on the reads; one entry per CDR3 protein. The sample holds roughly 730,000 distinct CDR3 sequences; around 35% are singletons and the top ten take around a sixth. Their specific antigens are unknown. Specimen: cultured PBMCs, collected from culture after CMV antigen stimulation. The receptors were gathered from a human donor in good health (CMV status not recorded). Some clones in this sample may be carry-over from other donors' samples.

The J gene is TRBJ1-1, the V gene TRBV19; weak D call: TRBD1 (5 bases). Trimming removed 3 bases from V and 1 base from J, with 15 bases in between. Looked up from germline, CDR1 is LNHDA and CDR2 is SQIVND (reference sequence). The CDR3 runs to 16 residues. CDR3 sequence: CASSILFRGRNTEAFF. In DNA, the CDR3 is TGTGCCAGTAGTATCCTATTCCGGGGCAGGAACACTGAAGCTTTCTTT.

The chain has TRBV2 and TRBJ1-5; D is ambiguous. Trimming removed 6 bases from V and 3 bases from J, with 18 bases in between. The germline gives CDR1 SNHLY, CDR2 FYNNEI. The CDR3 spans 16 residues. CDR3 in DNA: TGTGCCAGCAGAAGAGGGCCTGAGGGTTCCAATCAGCCCCAGCATTTT. Translating it yields CASRRGPEGSNQPQHF.

Only a few counts were recorded for this clonotype. The junction departs from the called germline gene at one end, perhaps through a read error. The V and J genes are TRBV7-9 and TRBJ1-6, with 7 bases lining up with TRBD1. Per germline, CDR1 SEHNR and CDR2 FQNEAQ (reference sequence). The length of the CDR3 is 15 residues. The chain's CDR3 is CASSSRQGPNSSLHF. CDR3 coding DNA: TGTGCCAGCAGCTCAAGACAGGGCCCCAATTCATCCCTCCACTTT.

This clonotype appeared once. This sequence joins TRBV19 and TRBJ2-7; D remains unclear. V gave up 4 bases and J gave up 6 bases, with 25 bases separating them. CDR3 length: 17 residues. The germline V gene has CDR1 LNHDA and CDR2 SQIVND (reference sequence). CDR3 loop: CASSSLPLTALGGEQYF. The CDR3 DNA sequence: TGTGCCAGTAGTAGCCTCCCACTCACAGCCTTAGGCGGCGAGCAGTACTTC.

This clonotype appeared a few times. The rearrangement uses TRBV12-5 and TRBJ1-1, with unresolved D. Trimming stripped 5 bases from V and 1 base from J, with 5 bases between. The germline V gene encodes CDR1 LGHNT and CDR2 FRNRAP. This CDR3 comprises 12 residues. Here the CDR3 DNA reads TGTGCTAGTGGTGAGGGGAACACTGAAGCTTTCTTT. As protein: CASGEGNTEAFF.

This clonotype was observed at least ten times. The CDR3 spells CASSPTGKSPLHF. CDR3 coding DNA: TGTGCCAGCAGCCCTACGGGGAAGTCACCCCTCCACTTT. The rearrangement uses TRBV7-8 and TRBJ1-6; D gene unclear. Trimming stripped 5 bases from V and 10 bases from J, with 12 bases between. CDR1 is SGHVS and CDR2 is FQNEAQ in the germline V gene. The CDR3 extends over 13 amino acids.

V is TRBV29-1 and J is TRBJ2-7; D might be TRBD2 (7 bases). Germline V gene data show CDR1 as SQVTM and CDR2 as ANQGSEA. The V and J ends lost 4 bases and 6 bases respectively, with 19 bases between them. This CDR3 has 14 residues. The CDR3 reads CSVGRGAPFREQYF. The DNA for the CDR3 is TGCAGCGTTGGACGGGGGGCGCCTTTCCGCGAGCAGTACTTC.

The V and J genes are TRBV10-3 and TRBJ2-7, with 9 bases fitting TRBD1. Trimming at V came to 5 bases and at J to 5 bases, leaving 4 bases not matched to a gene. The CDR3 sequence is 13 residues long. In germline, CDR1 is ENHRY, CDR2 SYGVKD. CDR3 sequence reads: CAISFTGGDEQYF. The CDR3 DNA reads TGTGCCATCAGTTTTACAGGGGGCGACGAGCAGTACTTC.

CDR3 DNA sequence: TGCGCCAGCAGTATAGGGACCGGGAGTTTCGAGCAGTACTTC. Amino acid sequence: CASSIGTGSFEQYF. The chain combines TRBV5-1 with TRBJ2-7; the D gene is possibly TRBD2 (6 bases). The CDR3 is 14 residues long. Looked up from germline, CDR1 is SGHRS and CDR2 is YFSETQ. The V end lost 5 bases, the J end lost 6 bases, and 18 bases lay between the germline ends. The full variable domain, completed using reference TRBV5-1 and TRBJ2-7, is KAGVTQTPRYLIKTRGQQVTLSCSPISGHRSVSWYQQTPGQGLQFLFEYFSETQRNKGNFPGRFSGRQFSNSRSEMNVSTLELGDSALYLCASSIGTGSFEQYFGPGTRLTVT.

This chain uses TRBV5-4 with TRBJ1-4; no reliable D call. Germline V gene sequence: CDR1 SGHNT, CDR2 YYREEE (reference sequence). The CDR3 is 14 amino acids. V was clipped by 1 base and J by 0 bases, with 4 bases between them. The CDR3 protein is CASSLHSTNEKLFF. CDR3 DNA sequence: TGTGCCAGCAGCTTGCACTCAACTAATGAAAAACTGTTTTTT.

J is TRBJ2-3 and V is TRBV20-1; no reliable D call. V was shortened by 6 bases and J by 6 bases, with 19 bases between the two germline ends. The length of the CDR3 is 14 residues. CDR1 is DFQATT and CDR2 is SNEGSKA in the germline V gene (reference sequence). CDR3 DNA: TGCAGTGCCCCCGGCGGCTATAGAATGGATACGCAGTATTTT. This translates into CSAPGGYRMDTQYF.

The rearrangement uses TRBV28 and TRBJ2-1, with D uncertain. CDR1 MDHEN and CDR2 SYDVKM come from the germline V gene. Trimming left V 3 bases short and J 9 bases short, with 6 bases between. This CDR3 has 11 residues. CDR3 DNA sequence: TGTGCCAGCAGTTTTTCGGTTGAGCAGTTCTTC. It yields the protein CASSFSVEQFF.

V is TRBV4-3 and J is TRBJ1-1; no reliable D call. Trimming stripped 2 bases from V and 6 bases from J, with 16 bases between. This CDR3 is built from 15 residues. Germline CDR1 LGHNA, CDR2 YSLEER. CDR3 DNA: TGCGCCAGCAGCCAAATAGTACGGACGTTCTCTGAAGCTTTCTTT. It specifies CASSQIVRTFSEAFF.